This TCR beta chain comes out of a study of blood T cell repertoires in COVID-19. Across the whole study: Spain, Italy and the United States supplied samples that represented acute and convalescent COVID-19. T cells, B-cell-depleted T cells, or PBMCs provided the cDNA or gDNA that served as material.

As processed by the authors: Scientists estimated how many nucleated cells there were by amplifying reference gene primers. Using immunoSEQ multiplex PCR, the repertoire was profiled, and TCRdb retains in-frame clones only, with some absent. V, J and clone size were drawn from that table, and D and trimming were deduced from the DNA. The data hold about 210,000 clones, with 89% observed a single time. The CDR3 runs to 16 residues. Per the germline V gene, CDR1 is SGHTA and CDR2 is FQGTGA. J gave up 4 bases and V 3 bases, and 9 bases lay outside the gene matches. Sample: peripheral blood. This chain uses TRBV7-3 with TRBJ2-1; TRBD2 matches at 7 bases. This TCR was sampled from a woman aged 40 to 50 with acute or convalescent COVID-19. Here the CDR3 reads CASSFATGGRYNEQFF. CDR3 coding DNA: TGTGCCAGCAGCTTTGCTACGGGGGGTCGGTACAATGAGCAGTTCTTC. Looking up the rest from reference TRBV7-3 and TRBJ2-1 gives the full variable domain: GAGVSQTPSNKVTEKGKYVELRCDPISGHTALYWYRQSLGQGPEFLIYFQGTGAADDSGLPNDRFFAVRPEGSVSTLKIQRTERGDSAVYLCASSFATGGRYNEQFFGPGTRLTVL.